The next 30 T cell receptor beta chains were all read from a single sample in a study of blood T cell repertoires in COVID-19. Produced via immunoSEQ multiplex PCR; TCRdb's table is partial and in-frame only. The data contain around 370,000 clones, 88% of them singletons. The sample taken for sequencing was peripheral blood. The receptors originated from a woman between 65 and 79 years old with COVID-19, enrolled during active disease.

The CDR3 DNA sequence: TGTGCCAGCTCACCATATGTGCCAGGGGAGGAAAAACTGTTTTTT. Its translation is CASSPYVPGEEKLFF. The chain combines TRBV18 with TRBJ1-4; maybe TRBD1 (6 bases). This CDR3 is 15 amino acids long. CDR1 is KGHSH and CDR2 is LQKENI in the germline V gene. Trimming cost V 2 bases and J 8 bases, with 15 bases left between them.

This chain uses TRBV3-1 (or the pseudogene TRBV3-2) with TRBJ1-3; tentatively, D is TRBD1 (5 bases). Germline V gene data show CDR1 as LGHDT and CDR2 as YNNKEL (reference sequence). There are 13 residues in the CDR3. Trimming shortened V by 6 bases and J by 7 bases, and 13 bases separated the two germline ends. The CDR3 reads CASRWRDGNTIYF. The CDR3 DNA sequence: TGTGCCAGCAGATGGAGGGACGGGAACACCATATATTTT.

This clone appeared a few times. The V gene is TRBV6-5, the J gene TRBJ1-5, with D possibly being TRBD1 (6 bases). Trimming cost V 8 bases and J 4 bases, with 12 bases left between them. This CDR3 has 13 amino acids. Germline V gives CDR1 MNHEY, CDR2 SVGAGI. CDR3 bases: TGTGCCAGCGGGAAGGACAGTAATCAGCCCCAGCATTTT. This sequence encodes CASGKDSNQPQHF.

This rearrangement joins TRBV5-8 to TRBJ1-3, with 11 bases identical to TRBD1. V gave up 4 bases and J gave up 7 bases; unmatched junction bases: 7. Germline CDR1 is SGHTS and CDR2 is YDEGEE. The CDR3 is made up of 15 amino acids. This CDR3 reads CASSRTGGSANTIYF. CDR3 coding DNA: TGTGCCAGCAGCCGGACAGGGGGCTCGGCTAACACCATATATTTT.

This clone was seen a single time. The chain has TRBV6-1 and TRBJ1-5; D remains ambiguous. Germline CDR1 reads MNHNS; CDR2 reads SASEGT. The CDR3 is made up of 13 amino acids. Trimming took off 2 bases at V and 5 bases at J, with 7 bases between the two ends. CDR3 sequence (DNA): TGTGCCAGCAGTGAAAGCGTCTATCAGCCCCAGCATTTT. Translation gives CASSESVYQPQHF.

The CDR3 nucleotides read TGTGCCAGCAGTGAAGTACTAGCGTTAGCCAAAAACATTCAGTACTTC. It is translated as CASSEVLALAKNIQYF. This chain joins TRBV2 and TRBJ2-4; the match to TRBD2 covers 7 bases. The CDR3 is made up of 16 amino acids. With V trimmed by 1 base and J by 0 bases, 3 bases remained unmatched. The V gene's germline CDR1 is SNHLY and CDR2 FYNNEI.

The chain has TRBV10-1 and TRBJ1-1, with 7 bases fitting TRBD1. Looked up from germline, CDR1 is WNHNN and CDR2 is SYGVQD (reference sequence). This CDR3 comprises 14 residues. J gave up 5 bases and V 5 bases, and 8 bases lay outside the gene matches. Here the CDR3 reads CASSMTGLSTEAFF. CDR3 coding DNA: TGCGCCAGCAGTATGACAGGGCTCAGTACTGAAGCTTTCTTT.

The CDR3 reads CASSSRGLGNEKLFF. The CDR3 bases are TGTGCCAGCAGCTCGAGGGGGCTCGGTAATGAAAAACTGTTTTTT. V usage is TRBV7-9 and J usage is TRBJ1-4, with 7 bases that match TRBD1. Germline V gene sequence: CDR1 SEHNR, CDR2 FQNEAQ (reference sequence). With 4 bases clipped from V and 4 bases from J, the junction kept 6 bases outside the gene matches. The CDR3 spans 15 residues.

This chain links TRBV20-1 with TRBJ2-3, with a tentative D call TRBD2 (7 bases). The CDR3 contains 16 residues. With 3 bases removed from V and 3 bases from J, the gap between germline ends came to 19 bases. CDR1 DFQATT and CDR2 SNEGSKA come from the germline V gene (reference sequence). The CDR3 loop is CSASGFQGRGTDTQYF. The CDR3 nucleotides read TGCAGTGCTAGTGGGTTTCAGGGGAGGGGGACAGATACGCAGTATTTT.

This clone was observed once. The chain is built from TRBV27 and TRBJ2-7, with D perhaps matching TRBD1 (6 bases). In germline, CDR1 is MNHEY, CDR2 SMNVEV (reference sequence). V lost 5 bases to trimming and J lost 2 bases, with 19 bases between them. The CDR3 is made up of 16 amino acids. Here the CDR3 reads CASSPLTRGATYEQYF. The DNA for the CDR3 is TGTGCCAGCAGTCCCTTAACCAGGGGCGCAACCTACGAGCAGTACTTC.

The chain has TRBV9 and TRBJ1-1; no clear D. The CDR3 runs 14 residues. Germline-derived CDR1 and CDR2 are SGDLS and YYNGEE. The V gene lost 3 bases and the J gene lost 6 bases, with 15 bases spanning the gap. In DNA, the CDR3 is TGTGCCAGCAGCGGACGGGAAGGGCGGCCTGAAGCTTTCTTT. It translates to CASSGREGRPEAFF.

DNA for the CDR3: TGTGCCACCAGTGATTCGACAGGGGCTCAGAACATTCAGTACTTC. This codes for CATSDSTGAQNIQYF. The J gene is TRBJ2-4, the V gene TRBV24-1; 8 bases fit TRBD1. V shed 2 bases and J 7 bases; nucleotides not matched to a gene: 6. Per the germline V gene, CDR1 is KGHDR and CDR2 is SFDVKD. The CDR3 is 15 residues long.

The V call is TRBV27, the J call TRBJ1-5; D might be TRBD1 (6 bases). V lost 2 bases and J 7 bases, leaving 15 bases between the germline ends. Germline lookup yields CDR1 MNHEY and CDR2 SMNVEV (reference sequence). The CDR3 extends over 15 amino acids. CDR3 nucleotide sequence: TGTGCCAGCAGTTTACACCGAGACACAGGGCAGCCCCAGCATTTT. It translates to CASSLHRDTGQPQHF.

CDR3 loop: CASSRPGLAASYEQYF. Written as DNA, the CDR3 is TGTGCCAGCAGTCGCCCGGGACTAGCGGCCTCCTACGAGCAGTACTTC. V is TRBV6-2 or TRBV6-3 and J is TRBJ2-7; TRBD2 aligns across 11 bases. Germline V lookup: CDR1 MNHEY, CDR2 SVGEGT. There are 16 residues in the CDR3. Losses at the gene ends were 5 bases for V and 0 bases for J; bases not matched to a gene: 6.

The gene calls are TRBV5-1 and TRBJ1-2; TRBD1 aligns across 7 bases. The ends lost 7 bases at V and 4 bases at J; junction bases unmatched: 4. The CDR3 consists of 12 residues. Germline CDR1 SGHRS, CDR2 YFSETQ. CDR3 residues: CASRDSLYGYTF. In nucleotides, the CDR3 is TGCGCCAGCCGGGACAGCCTCTATGGCTACACCTTC.

The chain uses TRBV28 and TRBJ2-1; 7 bases map to TRBD2. V trimming: 3 bases; J trimming: 3 bases; junction bases outside the gene matches: 2. Germline values: CDR1 MDHEN, CDR2 SYDVKM. This CDR3 is 14 amino acids long. CDR3 bases: TGTGCCAGCAGTTTGGGGGGGTACTACAATGAGCAGTTCTTC. Protein sequence: CASSLGGYYNEQFF.

The chain recombines TRBV7-9 with TRBJ1-2, with D hard to call. Per germline, CDR1 SEHNR and CDR2 FQNEAQ (reference sequence). V was clipped by 8 bases and J by 4 bases, with 5 bases between them. The length of the CDR3 is 10 residues. For the CDR3, the DNA is TGTGCCAGCGAGAGCTATGGCTACACCTTC. Its translation is CASESYGYTF.

This rearrangement joins TRBV10-3 to TRBJ2-7, with 7 positions matching TRBD2. Germline V gene data show CDR1 as ENHRY and CDR2 as SYGVKD. The J segment lost 2 bases and the V segment lost 0 bases, leaving 10 bases of the junction unmatched. This CDR3 region has 17 residues. The CDR3 coding sequence is TGTGCCATCAGTGAGTCGGGGAGGGAGAATCCCCCCTACGAGCAGTACTTC. Residues: CAISESGRENPPYEQYF.

The chain carries TRBV2 and TRBJ1-2, with D maybe TRBD1 (5 bases). V dropped 2 bases and J dropped 8 bases, with 12 bases sitting between them. This CDR3 is built from 13 residues. Germline assignment: CDR1 SNHLY and CDR2 FYNNEI. CDR3 residues: CASSESQGGGYTF. CDR3 DNA: TGTGCCAGCAGTGAAAGTCAGGGTGGAGGCTACACCTTC.

This sequence joins TRBV19 and TRBJ2-1; D unresolved. The CDR3 runs 15 residues. Trimming pared 5 bases from V and 0 bases from J, leaving 11 bases between. Germline CDR1 is LNHDA and CDR2 is SQIVND (reference sequence). The CDR3 sequence is CASSSTGSSYNEQFF. CDR3 bases: TGTGCCAGTAGTTCTACGGGTAGCTCCTACAATGAGCAGTTCTTC.

The V and J genes are TRBV10-3 and TRBJ1-1; unclear D gene. Germline V gene sequence: CDR1 ENHRY, CDR2 SYGVKD. V was clipped by 7 bases and J by 0 bases, with 9 bases between them. The CDR3 runs 13 residues. The CDR3, as DNA: TGTGCCATCATGGAGGAGGTGAACACTGAAGCTTTCTTT. Its translation: CAIMEEVNTEAFF.

This rearrangement joins TRBV28 to TRBJ1-4, with 7 bases matching TRBD1. Germline values: CDR1 MDHEN, CDR2 SYDVKM. This CDR3 is 13 amino acids long. The V and J ends lost 6 bases and 8 bases, in that order; junction bases with no gene match: 6. The CDR3 protein is CASRSTGDEKLFF. The CDR3 region has the DNA TGTGCCAGCAGAAGTACAGGGGACGAAAAACTGTTTTTT.

The rearrangement joins TRBV5-1 to TRBJ1-1; 10 bases line up with TRBD1. CDR1 is SGHRS and CDR2 is YFSETQ in the germline V gene. V shed 4 bases and J 3 bases; nucleotides not matched to a gene: 9. This CDR3 has 16 amino acids. CDR3 loop: CASSIGTGEVDTEAFF. CDR3 in DNA: TGCGCCAGCAGCATTGGGACAGGGGAAGTGGACACTGAAGCTTTCTTT. The full variable domain, completed using reference TRBV5-1 and TRBJ1-1, is KAGVTQTPRYLIKTRGQQVTLSCSPISGHRSVSWYQQTPGQGLQFLFEYFSETQRNKGNFPGRFSGRQFSNSRSEMNVSTLELGDSALYLCASSIGTGEVDTEAFFGQGTRLTVV.

The J gene is TRBJ2-5, the V gene TRBV3-1 (or the pseudogene TRBV3-2); 7 bases agree with TRBD2. This CDR3 is built from 17 residues. Looked up from germline, CDR1 is LGHDT and CDR2 is YNNKEL (reference sequence). V lost 0 bases to trimming and J lost 5 bases; unmatched junction nucleotides: 12. Here the CDR3 reads CASSQDTTSWGLETQYF. The CDR3 bases are TGTGCCAGCAGCCAAGATACGACTAGCTGGGGTTTGGAGACCCAGTACTTC.

This chain uses TRBV11-1 with TRBJ2-3, with D hard to call. Between the trimmed V and J ends, which lost 3 bases and 6 bases, there was a span of 10 bases. The CDR3 is made up of 13 amino acids. CDR1 and CDR2 from the germline V gene are SGHAT and FQDESV (reference sequence). The CDR3 DNA sequence: TGTGCCAGCAGCTTGCGAAGTGGTGATACGCAGTATTTT. Translating gives CASSLRSGDTQYF.

This chain links TRBV28 with TRBJ1-2, with D perhaps matching TRBD1 (5 bases). Germline CDR1 MDHEN, CDR2 SYDVKM. Trimming took off 4 bases at V and 5 bases at J, with 11 bases between the two ends. The CDR3 contains 13 residues. Here the CDR3 DNA reads TGTGCCAGCAGTTCAACAGGCGGATATGGCTACACCTTC. Its protein product is CASSSTGGYGYTF.

J is TRBJ2-1 and V is TRBV2, with D uncertain. Germline V gives CDR1 SNHLY, CDR2 FYNNEI. There are 13 residues in the CDR3. Trimming cost V 4 bases and J 4 bases, with 8 bases left between them. For the CDR3, the DNA is TGTGCCAGCAGTGTTCGAGATTACAATGAGCAGTTCTTC. This translates into CASSVRDYNEQFF.

The chain joins TRBV29-1 to TRBJ2-3, with D perhaps matching TRBD1 (6 bases). The CDR3 runs to 14 residues. Germline assignment: CDR1 SQVTM and CDR2 ANQGSEA. Trimming left V 5 bases short and J 3 bases short, with 15 bases between. CDR3 sequence (DNA): TGCAGCGTTCTAACAGGGATAGGTACAGATACGCAGTATTTT. Encoded protein: CSVLTGIGTDTQYF.

This chain connects TRBV2 to TRBJ2-7; tentatively, D is TRBD1 (5 bases). The V gene's germline CDR1 is SNHLY and CDR2 FYNNEI. Trimming took 2 bases from V and 3 from J, leaving 11 bases between them. The CDR3 covers 14 residues. The CDR3 DNA is TGTGCCAGCAGTGAATATACAGGCAGCTACGAGCAGTACTTC. Protein product: CASSEYTGSYEQYF. Complete variable domain (other parts from reference TRBV2 and TRBJ2-7): EPEVTQTPSHQVTQMGQEVILRCVPISNHLYFYWYRQILGQKVEFLVSFYNNEISEKSEIFDDQFSVERPDGSNFTLKIRSTKLEDSAMYFCASSEYTGSYEQYFGPGTRLTVT.

The V and J genes are TRBV3-1 (or the pseudogene TRBV3-2) and TRBJ1-6, with a tentative D call TRBD1 (6 bases). The CDR3 totals 14 residues. CDR1 is LGHDT, CDR2 YNNKEL, per germline (reference sequence). V shed 7 bases and J shed 3 bases, with 10 bases lying between them. For the CDR3, the DNA is TGTGCCAGCAAGGGGGAAATCTATAATTCACCCCTCCACTTT. As protein: CASKGEIYNSPLHF.